This T cell receptor (beta chain) was recovered during a study of cytomegalovirus exposure and HLA in healthy donors listed by TCRdb under 2017. With regard to the full study: An earlier analysis of approximately 640 of the donors reported 276 Gb of sequence data and some 120 million unique TCR beta sequences from about 179 million T cells. An early release covering more than 500 HLA-typed donors comprised about 300 gigabases of sequencing data and tens of millions of unique TCR sequences. The genetic ancestry cluster associated with self-reported Caucasian donors included about four fifths of the approximately 410 genotyped donors. The study was designed to test whether signatures of past pathogen exposure could be identified by cataloging public T cell receptors. Using immunosequencing, the study profiled T cell repertoires from 640 or so subjects and related those repertoires to cytomegalovirus serostatus. Besides the first cohort of roughly 660 subjects, a separate validation cohort made up of roughly 120 different subjects was used. To predict cytomegalovirus infection status, the study brought together high-throughput TCR immunosequencing, statistical association of individual TCRs with disease status, and machine learning. To study patterns of TCR occurrence, a later analysis re-analyzed previously published TCR beta repertoires from around 670 donors and added high-resolution HLA genotyping. The later analysis used no new phenotypic data to find candidate immune exposures, relying instead on TCR beta sequences and their occurrence across donors. An earlier analysis of around 640 of the donors used high-throughput TCR beta sequencing to judge whether each TCR beta V gene segment behaved as functional or pseudogenic. Donor age, sex, ethnicity and CMV serostatus were compiled together with the repertoire data. A later genetic analysis used genome-wide SNP genotypes for about 65% of the 666 donors, treating that subset as a discovery cohort. All discovery cohort repertoires had been generated on a single sequencing platform. HLA typing covered class I and class II loci at four-digit resolution. Typing coverage varied by locus: about 629-640 donors for A, B, C, DRB1 and DQB1; approximately 560 for DQA1; about 590 for DPA1; more than 450 for DPB1. Roughly 5 DR-DQ haplotypes were handled as single units for association and clustering, since linkage in the cohort was strong. Among 350 to 400 genotyped donors of the cohort, an average of around 240,000 unique TCR beta nucleotide sequences were sequenced per donor, around a sixth of them non-productive.

In total, 600 or so healthy bone marrow donors made up the cohort. Cohort members were all nominally healthy when sampled, although unrecorded immune exposures were likely present. The donor was CMV seronegative and was included in the group of 352 seronegative cohort members. Every donor gave a peripheral blood sample, and the peripheral blood mononuclear cells from that sample were used for TCR beta sequencing. The Qiagen DNeasy Blood Extraction Kit was used to extract genomic DNA from the blood cell samples. Libraries were built with the immunoSEQ multiplex PCR assay. For the multiplex PCR, a mixture combining 60 forward primers for TCR Vbeta segments and 13 reverse primers for TCR Jbeta segments was used. A multiplex PCR assay on genomic DNA amplified the CDR3 region of rearranged TCR beta genes. The amplified TCR beta libraries were sequenced on the Illumina HiSeq System as 87-base-pair reads. In the authors' own workflow: A later analysis counted tens of millions of unique TCR beta chains across the 690 or so repertoires, and 9.5 million to 11 million of these chains were shared by at least two donors. To remove PCR and sequencing errors, raw reads were error-corrected and collapsed into unique sequences using a nearest-neighbor algorithm that merged closely related sequences. V, D and J gene segments were assigned by aligning CDR3 sequences to IMGT reference sequences. Each retained sequence needed at least a six-nucleotide match to both a V gene segment and a J gene segment. A rearrangement counted as productive if the CDR3 had no stop codons and remained in frame with V and J, and every other rearrangement counted as non-productive. CDR3 was defined by IMGT convention, running from the second conserved V-encoded cysteine to the conserved J-encoded phenylalanine. The earlier analysis of about 610 of the donors excluded any sequence lacking an unambiguous match to a single V gene segment. In an earlier analysis of 587 of the donors, V segments were called functional above 56.7% productive rearrangements and were called segregating when the between-donor standard deviation exceeded 5%. A statistical classification framework was built to diagnose cytomegalovirus status from the catalog of TCR beta chain sequences. In a later analysis, TCR nucleotide sequences were compared against IMGT/GENE-DB human TR gene sequences so that V and J genes could be assigned. A later analysis assigned CDR3 sequences and most-parsimonious VDJ recombination scenarios with the TCRdist pipeline. In a later analysis, every TCR beta chain was defined by the combination of its CDR3 amino acid sequence and its V-gene family, and reads without a unique V-gene family were dropped. A later analysis removed roughly 590 highly shared, low-generation-probability nucleotide sequences to deal with suspected cross-contamination and a sequencing artifact. In a later analysis, a clonal expansion index was calculated for each public chain from normalized within-repertoire ranks of inferred template counts. In a later analysis, generation probabilities were computed with a VDJ recombination model fitted to out-of-frame rearrangements, and the resulting probabilities were checked against IGoR. In a later analysis, hypergeometric tests were used to score TCR-TCR, TCR-HLA and TCR-CMV co-occurrence, with a repertoire-size bias correction applied to TCR pairs. In a later analysis, false discovery rates were estimated by permuting HLA or CMV assignments 20 times. A later analysis grouped co-occurring TCRs with DBSCAN, adding TCRdist sequence similarity when clustering within HLA-allele-positive subsets. Repertoires with fewer than 30,000 or more than 120,000 public chains were left out of co-occurrence clustering, as were about 5 repertoires with anomalous nucleotide sharing. As stored in TCRdb, this immuneACCESS dataset retains in-frame rearrangements with V and J assigned. A fraction of the clones does not appear; measured against another copy, unresolved V genes explain less than half of the discrepancy, and the remainder lacks a known reason. Clone size and the V and J calls come from that table; the DNA yielded D and trimming. Recorded for this sample are about 140,000 clones; over 65% of them occurred a single time. Around 1.6% of the sample rests with the top ten.

Details on this clone: Its specific antigen is unknown. Nothing much larger sits one base from this clone, and base qualities are not available.

The germline V gene gives CDR1 as SGHVS and CDR2 as FNYEAQ. CDR3 length: 14 amino acids, cysteine to phenylalanine. Only CDR3 DNA is held: 42 bases, read in frame from base 1. V loses 5 bases, J loses 3 bases, and the germline ends lie 14 bases apart. The research as a whole found: Specific HLA alleles were associated with more than 15,000 TCR beta sequences at a false discovery rate of 0.05 in a later analysis. Across donors, most TCR sequences were observed very rarely, whereas some public TCRs were present in many individuals. The classifier was reported to diagnose cytomegalovirus status with high specificity and sensitivity in both the original cohort and the validation cohort. In a later analysis, TCR association rates were found to vary across HLA loci, with the most associated TCRs seen for DRB1 alleles and the fewest for HLA-C alleles. According to a later analysis, most CMV-associated TCR beta chains appeared to be HLA-restricted, and the HLA associations seemed to be driven largely by CMV exposure. According to the authors, the approach could potentially be generalized to other disease states and immunological phenotypes. The cohort was sequenced for TCR beta chains only, and without alpha or paired-chain data the features that could be detected were limited. An association between a missense DCLRE1C variant and V-gene and J-gene trimming of TCR beta chains was found in a later genetic analysis and replicated in an independent cohort. A few of the identified cytomegalovirus-associated TCR beta chains were confirmed in vitro to be specific for cytomegalovirus antigens. Because HLA typing was unavailable for some donors at each locus, only the typed subset was used in association tests. A group of highly shared sequence variants was considered likely to be a technical artifact of the sequencing pipeline. Because counts were too low, some 16 rarely observed V segments, including chromosome 9 orphons, were excluded from the earlier analysis of about 500 of the donors. Sequencing depth was assumed to be roughly uniform across donors in the presence/absence analyses, though that assumption may not hold. A later analysis found that HLA-associated TCR beta chains were more clonally expanded and had lower generation probabilities than equally common non-associated chains. An earlier analysis of approximately 600 of the donors showed that most TCR beta V segments appeared in productive rearrangements either about 90% or about 30% of the time, which broadly matched IMGT annotations. Strong co-occurrence of HLA alleles, especially DR and DQ, made assigning TCR associations to individual alleles difficult. Immune exposure information for the cohort was limited to CMV serostatus. A later analysis reported that several top co-occurrence clusters appeared linked to parvovirus B19, influenza, CMV and Epstein-Barr virus. The study listed 164 TCR beta chains as associated with cytomegalovirus. Correlated functional status among segregating V segments might reflect linkage disequilibrium, but an unknown experimental factor could not be ruled out. A later genetic analysis reported fewer N-insertions in productive TCRs among donors in an Asian-associated ancestry cluster than the roughly 650-donor mean. Because the 87-base-pair reads could not distinguish some IMGT-functional V segments, including TRBV6-2 and TRBV6-3, those segments were excluded. A further reported finding was that TCR beta sequences accurately predicted the HLA-A and HLA-B alleles for most subjects in the first cohort.

Sequencing was performed on PBMCs. The sequence was collected from a woman aged 30 to 39 in good health and CMV-seronegative. The rearranged segments are TRBV7-6 and TRBJ2-7; TRBD1 is possibly the D segment (6 matching bases). The CDR3 protein: CASSHRDTYYEQYF. The nucleotide sequence is given as TGTGCCAGCAGCCACCGGGACACCTACTACGAGCAGTACTTC.